Presented here are 20 T cell receptor beta chains from one specimen sequenced in a study of T cell repertoires in cytomegalovirus infection (dated by TCRdb to between 2018 and 2021). The sequencer was an Illumina HiSeq 1500. TCRdb reprocessed the public reads (quality trimming at Q25 with fastp, clone calling with MiXCR) and kept in-frame beta chains. A single entry per CDR3 protein holds the most common genes and DNA from its merged rows. Counted in this sample were around 430,000 distinct CDR3 sequences; 40% to 50% of them appeared once. Just under 45% of the sample lies in the top ten. In the paper's terms, the treatment or condition label means: in vitro stimulation with specific CMV peptide epitopes to enrich CMV-specific T cells. For these receptors, no antigen is known. This specimen consisted of cultured PBMCs, obtained from culture after CMV antigen stimulation. These receptors were obtained from a human donor in good health (CMV status not recorded). Some clones in this sample may be carry-over from other donors' samples.

This chain links TRBV4-2 with TRBJ1-2, with TRBD1 identical over 8 bases. The germline V gene has CDR1 LGHNA and CDR2 YNFKEQ. The V gene end was trimmed by 7 bases and the J gene end by 8 bases; junction bases not matched to a gene: 15. This CDR3 spans 15 amino acids. CDR3 DNA sequence: TGTGCCAGCAACGCCGGGACAGGCTCCAAGGGGGGCTACACCTTC. Translated: CASNAGTGSKGGYTF.

The CDR3 loop reads CASSSSDDNQPQHF. The CDR3 DNA reads as TGTGCCAGTAGTTCCAGTGACGACAATCAGCCCCAGCATTTT. V is TRBV19 and J is TRBJ1-5; no clear D. CDR3 length: 14 amino acids. Germline assignment: CDR1 LNHDA and CDR2 SQIVND (reference sequence). With 5 bases removed from V and 3 bases from J, the gap between germline ends came to 11 bases.

In this sample, this clonotype turned up many times. The gene calls are TRBV7-6 and TRBJ2-6; D is unresolved. Trimming took off 2 bases at V and 2 bases at J, with 1 base between the two ends. CDR3 length: 13 residues. In germline, CDR1 is SGHVS, CDR2 FNYEAQ. The CDR3 protein is CASSLPGANVLTF. For the CDR3, the DNA is TGTGCCAGCAGCTTACCTGGGGCCAACGTCCTGACTTTC.

This clonotype was detected a few times. V usage is TRBV6-1 and J usage is TRBJ1-5, with TRBD1 identical over 10 bases. Germline-derived CDR1 and CDR2 are MNHNS and SASEGT. V gave up 5 bases and J gave up 5 bases; unmatched junction bases: 9. There are 16 residues in the CDR3. DNA for the CDR3: TGTGCCAGCAGTCGCCAGACGGGACAGGGGTATCAGCCCCAGCATTTT. It yields the protein CASSRQTGQGYQPQHF.

This clonotype has only a few counts. The chain links TRBV7-8 to TRBJ2-1; 10 nucleotides align to TRBD2. The V segment lost 5 bases and the J segment 3 bases; nucleotides outside the gene matches: 4. In germline, CDR1 is SGHVS, CDR2 FQNEAQ. This CDR3 comprises 15 residues. The CDR3 spells CASSTGLADYNEQFF. CDR3 nucleotides: TGTGCCAGCAGCACTGGACTAGCGGACTACAATGAGCAGTTCTTC.

This clonotype was counted many times. The J gene is TRBJ2-7, the V gene TRBV27; 9 positions agree with TRBD1. Germline V CDR1 and CDR2: MNHEY, SMNVEV (reference sequence). The CDR3 sequence is 14 residues long. The V and J ends lost 5 bases and 4 bases, in that order; junction bases with no gene match: 6. The CDR3 region is CASSRPGTGYEQYF. The CDR3 coding sequence is TGTGCCAGCAGTCGTCCCGGGACAGGGTACGAGCAGTACTTC.

This clonotype occurred a few times. The chain combines TRBV27 with TRBJ2-1; D tentatively fits TRBD1 or TRBD2 (6 bases each). The CDR3 runs to 16 residues. V was trimmed by 5 bases and J by 4 bases, leaving 18 bases between them. The V gene's germline CDR1 is MNHEY and CDR2 SMNVEV (reference sequence). CDR3 DNA: TGTGCCAGCAGTCAGAGGGGGGTCTCGAAGTACAATGAGCAGTTCTTC. Its translation is CASSQRGVSKYNEQFF.

V usage is TRBV4-3 and J usage is TRBJ2-5; D call uncertain. CDR1 is LGHNA and CDR2 is YSLEER in the germline V gene. This CDR3 has 15 amino acids. Trimming removed 2 bases from V and 4 bases from J, with 14 bases in between. CDR3 DNA sequence: TGCGCCAGCAGCCAACTGGGCACAAGGTCAGAGACCCAGTACTTC. This translates into CASSQLGTRSETQYF.

The rearrangement joins TRBV20-1 to TRBJ2-7; 9 nucleotides match TRBD1. Trimming removed 3 bases from V and 7 bases from J; junction bases left unmatched: 16. This CDR3 has 16 amino acids. Germline CDR1 DFQATT, CDR2 SNEGSKA (reference sequence). The DNA for the CDR3 is TGCAGTGCTAGCGACCCAGTAACGGACAGGGGAGGTGAGCAGTACTTC. Protein sequence: CSASDPVTDRGGEQYF.

The chain carries TRBV7-2 and TRBJ2-2; perhaps TRBD2 as D (6 bases). V was trimmed by 4 bases and J by 5 bases, leaving 17 bases between them. The CDR3 consists of 16 residues. Looked up from germline, CDR1 is SGHTA and CDR2 is FQGNSA. For the CDR3, the DNA is TGTGCCAGCAGCTCCCGAGCGGGTTCGGGGACCGGGGAGCTGTTTTTT. Protein sequence: CASSSRAGSGTGELFF.

The V gene is TRBV5-1, the J gene TRBJ2-1; no reliable D call. V lost 2 bases and J 2 bases, leaving 11 bases between the germline ends. The CDR3 runs 15 residues. Per the germline V gene, CDR1 is SGHRS and CDR2 is YFSETQ. CDR3 in DNA: TGCGCCAGCAGCTTAACCCACCCCCCCTACAATGAGCAGTTCTTC. Its protein is CASSLTHPPYNEQFF.

The gene calls are TRBV11-3 and TRBJ2-1; 9 positions match TRBD1. The CDR3 runs 15 residues. V gave up 5 bases and J gave up 7 bases; unmatched junction bases: 9. CDR1 is SGHNT and CDR2 is YENEEA in the germline V gene. The CDR3 DNA reads TGTGCCAGCAGCAACCGGGACAGGGCCATTAATGAGCAGTTCTTC. It yields the protein CASSNRDRAINEQFF.

CDR3 bases: TGTGCCAGCAGCAAAGGCCCCTATCGGGGCACAGATACGCAGTATTTT. Translated: CASSKGPYRGTDTQYF. The chain employs TRBV7-2 and TRBJ2-3; D gene unclear. V was pared by 5 bases and J by 1 base, with 16 bases between. This CDR3 has 16 amino acids. The germline CDR1 and CDR2 sequences are SGHTA and FQGNSA.

J is TRBJ2-5 and V is TRBV9; TRBD2 aligns across 10 bases. Germline CDR1 is SGDLS and CDR2 is YYNGEE. The CDR3 spans 16 residues. V gave up 4 bases and J gave up 0 bases; unmatched junction bases: 6. CDR3 region: CASSSGLAAYQETQYF. The CDR3 DNA follows: TGTGCCAGCAGCTCCGGACTAGCGGCTTACCAAGAGACCCAGTACTTC. Full variable domain (rest looked up from reference TRBV9 and TRBJ2-5): DSGVTQTPKHLITATGQRVTLRCSPRSGDLSVYWYQQSLDQGLQFLIQYYNGEERAKGNILERFSAQQFPDLHSELNLSSLELGDSALYFCASSSGLAAYQETQYFGPGTRLLVL.

J is TRBJ2-3 and V is TRBV4-1; TRBD2 aligns across 10 bases. The CDR3 contains 18 residues. CDR1 is MGHRA, CDR2 YSYEKL, per germline. V lost 2 bases to trimming and J lost 1 base; unmatched junction nucleotides: 9. For the CDR3, the DNA is TGCGCCAGCAGCCAAAGCCCTAGTGGACTAGCGGGCACAGATACGCAGTATTTT. Its protein product is CASSQSPSGLAGTDTQYF.

The chain links TRBV5-4 to TRBJ2-1, with TRBD2 as a possible D gene (6 bases). The CDR3 covers 15 residues. The V end lost 5 bases, the J end lost 3 bases, and 15 bases lay between the germline ends. The germline gives CDR1 SGHNT, CDR2 YYREEE (reference sequence). In nucleotides, the CDR3 is TGTGCCAGCAGTCGGGACCCGGGAGACTACAATGAGCAGTTCTTC. The encoded protein is CASSRDPGDYNEQFF. The variable domain in full, with the rest retrieved from reference TRBV5-4 and TRBJ2-1, is ETGVTQSPTHLIKTRGQQVTLRCSSQSGHNTVSWYQQALGQGPQFIFQYYREEENGRGNFPPRFSGLQFPNYSSELNVNALELDDSALYLCASSRDPGDYNEQFFGPGTRLTVL.

This CDR3 reads CASSSDLGGFYEQYF. The CDR3 nucleotides are TGTGCCAGCAGCTCCGACTTGGGCGGGTTCTACGAGCAGTACTTC. The chain combines TRBV11-2 with TRBJ2-7; perhaps TRBD2 as D (5 bases). The CDR3 length is 15 residues. Trimming took 4 bases from V and 3 from J, leaving 16 bases between them. Per germline, CDR1 SGHAT and CDR2 FQNNGV.

This clonotype has a single count. The chain couples TRBV20-1 to TRBJ2-3; no clear D gene. The V gene's germline CDR1 is DFQATT and CDR2 SNEGSKA (reference sequence). The CDR3 consists of 15 residues. V lost 3 bases and J 0 bases, leaving 13 bases between the germline ends. The CDR3 is CSASITLLSTDTQYF. The CDR3 DNA follows: TGCAGTGCTAGTATAACACTTCTTAGCACAGATACGCAGTATTTT.

The gene calls are TRBV12-5 and TRBJ2-2; D uncertain. Germline assignment: CDR1 LGHNT and CDR2 FRNRAP. CDR3 length equals 13 residues. V lost 5 bases, J lost 0 bases, and 4 bases lay in between. Here the CDR3 reads CASGTPNTGELFF. The DNA of the CDR3 is TGTGCTAGTGGTACACCGAACACCGGGGAGCTGTTTTTT.

This clonotype was seen ten or more times. V gene TRBV7-2 combines with J gene TRBJ2-3; D might be TRBD2 (6 bases). In germline, CDR1 is SGHTA, CDR2 FQGNSA. This CDR3 has 16 residues. V was pared by 1 base and J by 0 bases, with 11 bases between. The CDR3 nucleotides read TGTGCCAGCAGCTTAGTTGGCGGGACTAGCACAGATACGCAGTATTTT. Translated, it gives CASSLVGGTSTDTQYF.